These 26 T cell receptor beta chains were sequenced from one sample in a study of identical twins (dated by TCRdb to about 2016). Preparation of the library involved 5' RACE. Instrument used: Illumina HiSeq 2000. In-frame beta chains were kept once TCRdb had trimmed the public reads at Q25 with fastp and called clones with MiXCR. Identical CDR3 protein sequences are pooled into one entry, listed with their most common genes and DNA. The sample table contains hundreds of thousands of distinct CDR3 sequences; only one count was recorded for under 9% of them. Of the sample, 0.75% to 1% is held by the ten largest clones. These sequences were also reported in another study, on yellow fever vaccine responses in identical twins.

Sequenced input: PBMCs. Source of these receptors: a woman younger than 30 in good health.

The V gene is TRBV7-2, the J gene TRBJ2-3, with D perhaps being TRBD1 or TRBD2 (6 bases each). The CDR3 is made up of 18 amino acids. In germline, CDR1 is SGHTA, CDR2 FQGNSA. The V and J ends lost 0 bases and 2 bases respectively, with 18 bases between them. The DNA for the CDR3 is TGTGCCAGCAGCTTAGCGCAATCCGGGGGCCCTGACACAGATACGCAGTATTTT. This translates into CASSLAQSGGPDTDTQYF.

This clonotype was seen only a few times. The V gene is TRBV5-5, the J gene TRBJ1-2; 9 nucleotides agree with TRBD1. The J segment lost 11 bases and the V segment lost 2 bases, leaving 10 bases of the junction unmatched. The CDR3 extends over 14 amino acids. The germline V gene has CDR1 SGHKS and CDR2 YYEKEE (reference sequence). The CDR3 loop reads CASSFPGQGHSYTF. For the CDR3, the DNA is TGTGCCAGCAGCTTTCCGGGACAGGGACACAGTTACACCTTC.

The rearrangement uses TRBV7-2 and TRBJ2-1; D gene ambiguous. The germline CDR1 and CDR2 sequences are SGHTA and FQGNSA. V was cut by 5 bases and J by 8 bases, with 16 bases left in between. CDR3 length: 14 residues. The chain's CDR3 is CASSPLDLRHEQFF. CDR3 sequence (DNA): TGTGCCAGCAGCCCCCTGGACCTCAGACATGAGCAGTTCTTC.

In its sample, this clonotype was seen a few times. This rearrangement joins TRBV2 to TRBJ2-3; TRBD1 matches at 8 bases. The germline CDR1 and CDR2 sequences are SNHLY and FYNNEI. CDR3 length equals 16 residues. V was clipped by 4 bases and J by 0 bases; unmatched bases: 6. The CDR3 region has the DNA TGTGCCAGCAGTGGTCGACAGGGGCCTAGCACAGATACGCAGTATTTT. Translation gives CASSGRQGPSTDTQYF.

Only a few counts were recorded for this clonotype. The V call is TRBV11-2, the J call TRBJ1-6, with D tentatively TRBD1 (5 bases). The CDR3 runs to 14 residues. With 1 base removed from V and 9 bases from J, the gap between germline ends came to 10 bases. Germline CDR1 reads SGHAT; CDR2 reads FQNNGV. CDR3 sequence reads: CASSLGPGGSPLHF. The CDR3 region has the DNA TGTGCCAGCAGCTTAGGACCGGGGGGTTCACCCCTCCACTTT.

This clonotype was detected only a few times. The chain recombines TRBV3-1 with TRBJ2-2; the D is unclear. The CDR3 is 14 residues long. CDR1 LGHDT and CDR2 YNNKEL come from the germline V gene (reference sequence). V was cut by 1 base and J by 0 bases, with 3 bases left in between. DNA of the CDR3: TGTGCCAGCAGCCAAGCCGCGAACACCGGGGAGCTGTTTTTT. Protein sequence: CASSQAANTGELFF.

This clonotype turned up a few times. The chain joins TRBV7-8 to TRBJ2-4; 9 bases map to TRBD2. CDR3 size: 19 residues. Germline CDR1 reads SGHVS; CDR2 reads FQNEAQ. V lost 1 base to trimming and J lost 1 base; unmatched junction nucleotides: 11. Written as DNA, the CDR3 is TGTGCCAGCAGCTTAGTGGGACTAGCATTTCGGTCGGCCAAAAACATTCAGTACTTC. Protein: CASSLVGLAFRSAKNIQYF.

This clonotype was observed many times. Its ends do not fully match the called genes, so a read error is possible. The CDR3 sequence: CASSLGGSGEKLFF. The CDR3 region has the DNA TGTGCCAGCAGCTTAGGTGGCAGTGGTGAAAAACTGTTTTTT. The genes are TRBV12-3 or TRBV12-4 and TRBJ1-4; D call uncertain. This CDR3 spans 14 amino acids.

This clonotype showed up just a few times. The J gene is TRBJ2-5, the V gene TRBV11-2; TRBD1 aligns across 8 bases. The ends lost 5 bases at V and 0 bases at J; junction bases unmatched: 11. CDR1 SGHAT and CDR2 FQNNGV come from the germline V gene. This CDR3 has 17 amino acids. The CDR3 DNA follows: TGTGCCAGCAGCAGCTTCGGGACAGGTCAGAACCAAGAGACCCAGTACTTC. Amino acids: CASSSFGTGQNQETQYF.

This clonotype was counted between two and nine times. The CDR3 DNA follows: TGTGCCAGTAGTATGACTAGCCGATCTTCCTACGAGCAGTACTTC. Protein product: CASSMTSRSSYEQYF. This sequence joins TRBV19 and TRBJ2-7, with TRBD2 matching over 7 bases. The CDR3 runs 15 residues. The V gene end was trimmed by 3 bases and the J gene end by 1 base; junction bases not matched to a gene: 6. CDR1 is LNHDA and CDR2 is SQIVND in the germline V gene (reference sequence).

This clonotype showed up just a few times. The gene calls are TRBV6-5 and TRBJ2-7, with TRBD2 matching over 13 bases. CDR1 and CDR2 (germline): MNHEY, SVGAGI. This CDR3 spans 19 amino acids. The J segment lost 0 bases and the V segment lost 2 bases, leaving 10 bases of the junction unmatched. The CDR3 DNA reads TGTGCCAGCAGTTACCGTCCCGGGACTAGCGGGGAAAGCTCCTACGAGCAGTACTTC. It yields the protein CASSYRPGTSGESSYEQYF.

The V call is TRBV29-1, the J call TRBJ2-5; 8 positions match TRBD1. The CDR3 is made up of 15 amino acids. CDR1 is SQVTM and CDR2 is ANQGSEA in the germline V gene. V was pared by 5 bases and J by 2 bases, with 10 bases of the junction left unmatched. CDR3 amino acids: CSVRGQGNPQETQYF. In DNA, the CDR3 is TGCAGCGTTAGAGGACAGGGAAACCCTCAAGAGACCCAGTACTTC.

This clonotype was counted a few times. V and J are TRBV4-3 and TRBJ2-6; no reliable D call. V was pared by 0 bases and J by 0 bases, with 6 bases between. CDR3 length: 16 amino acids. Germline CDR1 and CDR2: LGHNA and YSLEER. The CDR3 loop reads CASSQDIGSGANVLTF. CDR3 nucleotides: TGCGCCAGCAGCCAAGATATTGGCTCTGGGGCCAACGTCCTGACTTTC.

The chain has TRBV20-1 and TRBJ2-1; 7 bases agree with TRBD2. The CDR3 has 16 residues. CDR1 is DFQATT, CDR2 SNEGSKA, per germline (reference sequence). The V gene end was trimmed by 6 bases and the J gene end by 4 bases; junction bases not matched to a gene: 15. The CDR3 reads CSAPSSGLAAYNEQFF. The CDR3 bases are TGCAGTGCGCCTTCCTCCGGGCTAGCGGCATACAATGAGCAGTTCTTC.

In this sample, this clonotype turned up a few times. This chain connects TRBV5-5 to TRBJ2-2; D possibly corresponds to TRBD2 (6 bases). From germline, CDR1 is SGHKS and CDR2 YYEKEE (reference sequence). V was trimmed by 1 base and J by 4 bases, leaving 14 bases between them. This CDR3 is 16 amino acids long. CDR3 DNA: TGTGCCAGCAGCTTGTATGTGCGGGGACCCACCGGGGAGCTGTTTTTT. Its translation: CASSLYVRGPTGELFF.

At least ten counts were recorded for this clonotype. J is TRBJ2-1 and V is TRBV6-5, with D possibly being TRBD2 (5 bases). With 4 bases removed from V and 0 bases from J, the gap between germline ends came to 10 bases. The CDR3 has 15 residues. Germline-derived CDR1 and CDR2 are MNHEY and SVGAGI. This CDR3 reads CASSSLGSSYNEQFF. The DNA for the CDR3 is TGTGCCAGCAGTTCTCTAGGGAGCTCCTACAATGAGCAGTTCTTC.

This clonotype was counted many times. The CDR3 loop reads CSVAGSYNEQFF. The CDR3 DNA sequence: TGCAGCGTTGCGGGCTCCTACAATGAGCAGTTCTTC. The V gene is TRBV29-1, the J gene TRBJ2-1; D call uncertain. The V gene's germline CDR1 is SQVTM and CDR2 ANQGSEA. The CDR3 is 12 amino acids. Trimming removed 4 bases from V and 0 bases from J, with 4 bases in between.

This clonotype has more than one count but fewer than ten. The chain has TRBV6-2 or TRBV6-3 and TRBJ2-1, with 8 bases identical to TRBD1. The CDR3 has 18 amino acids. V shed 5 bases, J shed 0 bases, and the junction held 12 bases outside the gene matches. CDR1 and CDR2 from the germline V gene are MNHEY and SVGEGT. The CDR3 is CASSLDRARKSSYNEQFF. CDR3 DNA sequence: TGTGCCAGCAGTCTGGACAGGGCCAGGAAAAGCTCCTACAATGAGCAGTTCTTC.

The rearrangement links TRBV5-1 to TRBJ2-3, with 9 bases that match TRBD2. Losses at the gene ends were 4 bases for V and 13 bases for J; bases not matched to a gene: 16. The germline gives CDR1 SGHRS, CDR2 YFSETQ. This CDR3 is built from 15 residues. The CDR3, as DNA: TGCGCCAGCAGCCCCACGGCGCTTGAGGGGACTAGCAAGTATTTT. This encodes CASSPTALEGTSKYF. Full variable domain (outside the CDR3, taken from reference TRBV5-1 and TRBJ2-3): KAGVTQTPRYLIKTRGQQVTLSCSPISGHRSVSWYQQTPGQGLQFLFEYFSETQRNKGNFPGRFSGRQFSNSRSEMNVSTLELGDSALYLCASSPTALEGTSKYFGPGTRLTVL.

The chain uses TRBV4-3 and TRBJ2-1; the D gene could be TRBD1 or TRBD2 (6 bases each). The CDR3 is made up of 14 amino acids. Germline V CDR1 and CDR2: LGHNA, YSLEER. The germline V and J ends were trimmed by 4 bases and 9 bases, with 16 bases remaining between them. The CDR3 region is CASSRGSGAGEQFF. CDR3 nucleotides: TGCGCCAGCAGCCGGGGTTCGGGGGCAGGTGAGCAGTTCTTC.

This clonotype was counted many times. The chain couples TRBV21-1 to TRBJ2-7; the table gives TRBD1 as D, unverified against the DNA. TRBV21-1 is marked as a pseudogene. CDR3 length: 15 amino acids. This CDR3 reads CASSRGQGSTYEQYF. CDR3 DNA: TGTGCCAGCAGCAGAGGACAGGGATCCACCTACGAGCAGTACTTC.

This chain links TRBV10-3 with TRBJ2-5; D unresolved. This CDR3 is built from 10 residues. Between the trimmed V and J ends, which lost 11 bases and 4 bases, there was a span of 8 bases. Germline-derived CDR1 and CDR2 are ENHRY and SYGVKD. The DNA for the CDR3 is TGTGCCGCTTCATTAGAGACCCAGTACTTC. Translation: CAASLETQYF.

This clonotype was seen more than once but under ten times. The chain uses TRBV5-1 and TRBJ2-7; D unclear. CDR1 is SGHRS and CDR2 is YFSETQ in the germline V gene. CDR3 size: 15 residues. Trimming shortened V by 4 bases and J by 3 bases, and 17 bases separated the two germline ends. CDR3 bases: TGCGCCAGCAGCGGAACAGTGGGTAAGAACTACGAGCAGTACTTC. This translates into CASSGTVGKNYEQYF. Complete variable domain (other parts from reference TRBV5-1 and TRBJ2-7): KAGVTQTPRYLIKTRGQQVTLSCSPISGHRSVSWYQQTPGQGLQFLFEYFSETQRNKGNFPGRFSGRQFSNSRSEMNVSTLELGDSALYLCASSGTVGKNYEQYFGPGTRLTVT.

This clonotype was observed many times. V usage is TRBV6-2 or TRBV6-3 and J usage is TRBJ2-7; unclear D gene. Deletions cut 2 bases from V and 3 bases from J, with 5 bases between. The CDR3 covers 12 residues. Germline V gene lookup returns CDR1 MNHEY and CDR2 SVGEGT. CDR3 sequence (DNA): TGTGCCAGCAGTTACAGAAGCTACGAGCAGTACTTC. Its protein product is CASSYRSYEQYF.

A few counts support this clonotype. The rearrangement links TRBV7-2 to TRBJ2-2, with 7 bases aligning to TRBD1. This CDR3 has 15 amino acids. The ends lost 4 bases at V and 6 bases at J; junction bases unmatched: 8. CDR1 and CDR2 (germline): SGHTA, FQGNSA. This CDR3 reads CASSWQGGQAGELFF. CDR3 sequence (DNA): TGTGCCAGCAGCTGGCAAGGGGGCCAGGCCGGGGAGCTGTTTTTT.

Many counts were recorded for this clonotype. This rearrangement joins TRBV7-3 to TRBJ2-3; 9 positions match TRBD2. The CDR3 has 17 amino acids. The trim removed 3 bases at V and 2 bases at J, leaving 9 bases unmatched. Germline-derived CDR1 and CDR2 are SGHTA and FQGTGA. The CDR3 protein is CASSLRQRGAYTDTQYF. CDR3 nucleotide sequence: TGTGCCAGCAGCTTGCGACAGCGGGGGGCCTACACAGATACGCAGTATTTT.